The sequence of this T cell receptor beta chain was determined in a study of blood T cell dynamics during melanoma immunotherapy. Looking at the study overall: Standard first-line treatment here was pembrolizumab or nivolumab plus ipilimumab in metastatic melanoma.

Using immunoSEQ multiplex PCR, the repertoire was profiled, and TCRdb retains in-frame clones only, with some absent. The data show roughly 13,000 clones, about 86% seen once. Trimming left V 1 base short and J 9 bases short, with 11 bases between. Germline V gene sequence: CDR1 MNHNS, CDR2 SASEGT. The CDR3 is made up of 13 amino acids. The time point: pre-treatment baseline. Response was assessed by RECIST 1.1 at 12 weeks, except two rapid progressors. This TCR was recovered from a human donor with melanoma. The chain recombines TRBV6-1 with TRBJ2-3; TRBD2 is a possible D gene (5 bases). The source was blood, collected from a patient treated with checkpoint blockade. CDR3 DNA: TGTGCCAGCAGTGAAGGCCTAGCCGGGACGCAGTATTTT. Amino acid sequence: CASSEGLAGTQYF.